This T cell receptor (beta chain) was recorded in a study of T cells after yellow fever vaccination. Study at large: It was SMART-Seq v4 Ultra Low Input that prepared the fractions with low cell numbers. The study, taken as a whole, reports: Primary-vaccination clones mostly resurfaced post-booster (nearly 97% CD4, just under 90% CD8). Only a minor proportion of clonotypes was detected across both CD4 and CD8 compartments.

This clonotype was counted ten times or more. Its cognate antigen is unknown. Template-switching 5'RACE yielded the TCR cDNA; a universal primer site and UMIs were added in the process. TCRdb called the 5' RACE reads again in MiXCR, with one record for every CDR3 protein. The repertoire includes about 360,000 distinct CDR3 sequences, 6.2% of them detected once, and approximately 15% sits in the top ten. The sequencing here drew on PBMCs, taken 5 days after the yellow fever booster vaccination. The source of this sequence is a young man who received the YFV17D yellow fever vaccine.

The CDR3 here is CSAAASGSYNEQFF. The CDR3 coding sequence is TGCAGTGCTGCCGCGTCGGGCTCCTACAATGAGCAGTTCTTC. The gene calls are TRBV20-1 and TRBJ2-1; D call uncertain. V lost 5 bases to trimming and J lost 0 bases, with 11 bases between them. From germline, CDR1 is DFQATT and CDR2 SNEGSKA (reference sequence). This CDR3 region has 14 residues.